What follows are 32 T cell receptor beta chains derived from one specimen sequenced in a study of blood T cells in healthy people across ages. Sample-barcoded 5' priming and a J-beta primer mix drove a second PCR of about 7 to 12 cycles. Each CDR3 protein gets one entry after TCRdb re-called the 5' RACE reads with MiXCR. This sample carries over 600,000 distinct CDR3 sequences, roughly 41% of them seen once, and the ten largest clones take around 32%. Input material: blood. Receptors were obtained from an elderly man in good health.

This clonotype was observed a few times. The V and J genes are TRBV7-2 and TRBJ2-7, with 7 bases matching TRBD2. The CDR3 contains 17 residues. Germline V gives CDR1 SGHTA, CDR2 FQGNSA. The V and J ends lost 4 bases and 3 bases, in that order; junction bases with no gene match: 15. This CDR3 is CASSSHVGAGISYEQYF. The CDR3 region has the DNA TGTGCCAGCAGCTCCCACGTAGGAGCGGGGATCAGCTACGAGCAGTACTTC. Full variable domain (rest looked up from reference TRBV7-2 and TRBJ2-7): GAGVSQSPSNKVTEKGKDVELRCDPISGHTALYWYRQSLGQGLEFLIYFQGNSAPDKSGLPSDRFSAERTGGSVSTLTIQRTQQEDSAVYLCASSSHVGAGISYEQYFGPGTRLTVT.

This rearrangement joins TRBV12-3 or TRBV12-4 to TRBJ2-4; possible D gene TRBD2, 5 bases. The J call is in doubt because the DNA end fits TRBJ2-7 better. This CDR3 has 12 amino acids. This chain's CDR3 is CASSFGGSEQYF. CDR3 DNA: TGTGCCAGCAGTTTTGGAGGAAGCGAGCAGTACTTC.

In its sample, this clonotype was seen a few times. This sequence joins TRBV20-1 and TRBJ2-7; 7 nucleotides line up with TRBD2. V gave up 0 bases and J gave up 3 bases; unmatched junction bases: 11. Germline V gene sequence: CDR1 DFQATT, CDR2 SNEGSKA (reference sequence). The CDR3 contains 16 residues. CDR3 sequence: CSARDHGGGPIYEQYF. DNA of the CDR3: TGCAGTGCTAGAGATCATGGGGGAGGGCCAATCTACGAGCAGTACTTC.

This clonotype was seen a handful of times. The V gene is TRBV12-3 or TRBV12-4, the J gene TRBJ2-7, with 9 nucleotides matching TRBD1. The CDR3 sequence is 15 residues long. The trim removed 3 bases at V and 0 bases at J, leaving 3 bases unmatched. CDR3 in amino acids: CASSFDRGTSYEQYF. CDR3 in DNA: TGTGCCAGCAGTTTCGACAGGGGGACCTCCTACGAGCAGTACTTC.

The V call is TRBV24-1, the J call TRBJ1-6, with TRBD1 as a possible D gene (5 bases). The CDR3 covers 12 residues. Germline V gives CDR1 KGHDR, CDR2 SFDVKD. Trimming took off 9 bases at V and 10 bases at J, with 12 bases between the two ends. The CDR3 DNA is TGTGCCACCTCCGGGGGTTACTCACCCCTCCACTTT. Protein product: CATSGGYSPLHF.

This sequence joins TRBV6-2 or TRBV6-3 and TRBJ2-4; no firm D call. The CDR3 contains 13 residues. V lost 4 bases, J lost 10 bases, and 14 bases lay in between. Germline values: CDR1 MNHEY, CDR2 SVGEGT. The CDR3: CASSWSLLGIQYF. The CDR3 DNA is TGTGCCAGCAGTTGGTCGCTCCTTGGGATTCAGTACTTC.

V usage is TRBV7-8 and J usage is TRBJ2-3, with TRBD2 as a possible D gene (6 bases). The CDR3 loop spans 16 amino acids. The V gene's germline CDR1 is SGHVS and CDR2 FQNEAQ. Trimming stripped 1 base from V and 4 bases from J, with 15 bases between. In DNA, the CDR3 is TGTGCCAGCAGCTTAGAAAAGACGGGGGTCCCAGATACGCAGTATTTT. Its translation: CASSLEKTGVPDTQYF. Full variable domain (outside the CDR3, taken from reference TRBV7-8 and TRBJ2-3): GAGVSQSPRYKVAKRGQDVALRCDPISGHVSLFWYQQALGQGPEFLTYFQNEAQLDKSGLPSDRFFAERPEGSVSTLKIQRTQQEDSAVYLCASSLEKTGVPDTQYFGPGTRLTVL.

The chain has TRBV12-3 or TRBV12-4 and TRBJ2-2; 7 positions agree with TRBD2. The CDR3 spans 13 residues. V shed 3 bases, J shed 9 bases, and the junction held 4 bases outside the gene matches. CDR3: CASSFLGGRELFF. For the CDR3, the DNA is TGTGCCAGCAGTTTCTTGGGGGGGAGGGAGCTGTTTTTT.

The chain recombines TRBV7-2 with TRBJ2-3; D is unresolved. Germline CDR1 reads SGHTA; CDR2 reads FQGNSA. V lost 5 bases and J 0 bases, leaving 12 bases between the germline ends. This CDR3 comprises 15 residues. CDR3 region: CASSPTRVSTDTQYF. In nucleotides, the CDR3 is TGTGCCAGCAGCCCAACAAGGGTTAGCACAGATACGCAGTATTTT.

The CDR3 region has the DNA TGTGCCAGCAGCCAATCAGGGGGGGGATTCAACATTCAGTACTTC. This encodes CASSQSGGGFNIQYF. The chain carries TRBV4-2 and TRBJ2-4, with D possibly being TRBD1 or TRBD2 (7 bases each). The germline V and J ends were trimmed by 2 bases and 7 bases, with 15 bases remaining between them. The CDR3 totals 15 residues. Germline-derived CDR1 and CDR2 are LGHNA and YNFKEQ.

The chain carries TRBV11-3 and TRBJ2-4; 8 nucleotides match TRBD1. The DNA matches TRBJ2-7 better at its end, which makes the J call doubtful. The germline V gene encodes CDR1 SGHNT and CDR2 YENEEA. This CDR3 spans 14 amino acids. CDR3 sequence (DNA): TGTGCCAGCAGCTTACGACAGGGGAACTACGAGCAGTACTTC. This translates into CASSLRQGNYEQYF.

The chain has TRBV11-3 and TRBJ2-3, with D perhaps given as TRBD1 or TRBD2 (5 bases each). The germline V gene encodes CDR1 SGHNT and CDR2 YENEEA. The CDR3 has 15 residues. V gave up 4 bases and J gave up 2 bases, with 13 bases separating them. The CDR3 nucleotides are TGTGCCAGCAGCTCCCCCGGGACCCCCACAGATACGCAGTATTTT. Its protein is CASSSPGTPTDTQYF.

Concerning this clonotype: Compared with germline, one end of the junction differs, possibly owing to a read error. The rearrangement joins TRBV7-2 to TRBJ1-5; D gene ambiguous. Germline V lookup: CDR1 SGHTA, CDR2 FQGNSA. CDR3 length: 14 residues. The CDR3 loop reads CACSLGDTNQPQHF. CDR3 coding DNA: TGTGCCTGCAGCTTAGGCGATACTAATCAGCCCCAGCATTTT. Full variable domain (rest looked up from reference TRBV7-2 and TRBJ1-5): GAGVSQSPSNKVTEKGKDVELRCDPISGHTALYWYRQSLGQGLEFLIYFQGNSAPDKSGLPSDRFSAERTGGSVSTLTIQRTQQEDSAVYLCACSLGDTNQPQHFGDGTRLSIL.

J is TRBJ2-7 and V is TRBV27; 8 positions match TRBD1. After removal of 5 bases from V and 7 bases from J, the junction contained 16 bases not matched to a gene. From germline, CDR1 is MNHEY and CDR2 SMNVEV (reference sequence). The CDR3 is made up of 16 amino acids. CDR3 bases: TGTGCCAGCAGTCCCGCGCCGGGACAGGCCTACAATGAGCAGTACTTC. This gives the protein CASSPAPGQAYNEQYF.

The chain has TRBV20-1 and TRBJ2-5; D possibly corresponds to TRBD2 (5 bases). Germline lookup yields CDR1 DFQATT and CDR2 SNEGSKA (reference sequence). The CDR3 loop spans 13 amino acids. Trimming took 4 bases from V and 5 from J, leaving 14 bases between them. DNA for the CDR3: TGCAGTGCTAAAACTAGGAATCACGAGACCCAGTACTTC. Protein: CSAKTRNHETQYF.

The genes are TRBV20-1 and TRBJ2-4; a possible D gene is TRBD2 (6 bases). Germline V gives CDR1 DFQATT, CDR2 SNEGSKA (reference sequence). V lost 3 bases and J lost 13, with 28 bases in between. This CDR3 has 16 amino acids. CDR3: CSARAGGVSSHNEQYF. The CDR3 DNA is TGCAGTGCTAGGGCCGGCGGGGTTAGCTCCCACAATGAGCAGTACTTC.

This clonotype was counted only a few times. The chain recombines TRBV20-1 with TRBJ2-7, with 12 bases lining up with TRBD2. The CDR3 contains 15 residues. Germline CDR1 and CDR2: DFQATT and SNEGSKA (reference sequence). V lost 6 bases and J lost 4; bases outside the gene matches: 10. In DNA form, the CDR3 reads TGCAGTGCCACCCTGACTAGCGGGGGATTGTACGAGCAGTACTTC. Translation: CSATLTSGGLYEQYF.

Turning to this clonotype: One base away lies a much larger clone, so this may be a sequencing read error. The chain is built from TRBV29-1 and TRBJ2-6; D remains unclear. CDR1 is SQVTM, CDR2 ANQGSEA, per germline. This CDR3 is built from 12 residues. The V gene lost 6 bases and the J gene lost 1 base, with 4 bases spanning the gap. The CDR3 protein is CSVVSGANVLTF. The CDR3 DNA reads TGCAGCGTGGTATCTGGGGCCAACGTCCTGACTTTC.

The chain is built from TRBV4-2 and TRBJ2-1; possibly TRBD2 for D (7 bases). Trimming removed 0 bases from V and 8 bases from J, with 32 bases in between. This CDR3 has 21 residues. Per the germline V gene, CDR1 is LGHNA and CDR2 is YNFKEQ. This CDR3 is CASSQDAAAGDSGYTFDEQFF. In DNA form, the CDR3 reads TGTGCCAGCAGCCAAGATGCTGCGGCAGGGGATAGCGGGTATACATTCGATGAGCAGTTCTTC.

This clonotype was seen only a few times. CDR3 DNA sequence: TGTGCCAGCAGCTTTGGCGGGAGGAACAGGCGGGTAGATACGCAGTATTTT. Encoded protein: CASSFGGRNRRVDTQYF. V gene TRBV11-3 combines with J gene TRBJ2-3; TRBD2 matches 8 bases. The germline V gene has CDR1 SGHNT and CDR2 YENEEA. V trimming: 3 bases; J trimming: 5 bases; junction bases outside the gene matches: 13. The CDR3 is made up of 17 amino acids.

This clonotype was seen a few times. The chain recombines TRBV20-1 with TRBJ1-2; tentatively, D is TRBD1 (5 bases). The CDR3 spans 16 residues. The germline V and J ends were trimmed by 0 bases and 8 bases, with 22 bases remaining between them. Looked up from germline, CDR1 is DFQATT and CDR2 is SNEGSKA (reference sequence). For the CDR3, the DNA is TGCAGTGCTAGAGATCCCCAGCGGGAAGGGGCGAGGGGCTACACCTTC. Translation: CSARDPQREGARGYTF.

The chain is built from TRBV6-2 or TRBV6-3 and TRBJ2-5; D could derive from TRBD1 or TRBD2 (5 bases each). The CDR3 runs to 14 residues. CDR1 MNHEY and CDR2 SVGEGT come from the germline V gene. V lost 2 bases and J 7 bases, leaving 14 bases between the germline ends. For the CDR3, the DNA is TGTGCCAGCAGTTACCGGGGACCACCGGGGACCCAGTACTTC. This codes for CASSYRGPPGTQYF.

Ten or more counts support this clonotype. The chain combines TRBV11-2 with TRBJ2-1; 10 bases match TRBD2. This CDR3 spans 17 amino acids. V gave up 3 bases and J gave up 6 bases; unmatched junction bases: 11. Germline CDR1 is SGHAT and CDR2 is FQNNGV. For the CDR3, the DNA is TGTGCCAGCAGCTTCCAAGCGGGAGGGCCCCTTAGCAATGAGCAGTTCTTC. Its protein is CASSFQAGGPLSNEQFF. The full variable domain, rest sourced from reference TRBV11-2 and TRBJ2-1, is EAGVAQSPRYKIIEKRQSVAFWCNPISGHATLYWYQQILGQGPKLLIQFQNNGVVDDSQLPKDRFSAERLKGVDSTLKIQPAKLEDSAVYLCASSFQAGGPLSNEQFFGPGTRLTVL.

This clonotype was picked up a small number of times. CDR3 sequence (DNA): TGTGCCAGCAGTGAGGACAGTAGACAGACCCAGTACTTC. It yields the protein CASSEDSRQTQYF. This sequence joins TRBV2 and TRBJ2-5, with TRBD1 as a possible D gene (6 bases). CDR1 and CDR2 from the germline V gene are SNHLY and FYNNEI. This CDR3 has 13 amino acids. Trimming cost V 3 bases and J 6 bases, with 11 bases left between them.

The V and J genes are TRBV5-1 and TRBJ1-1; D might be TRBD1 (5 bases). V shed 0 bases and J shed 4 bases, with 10 bases lying between them. Germline lookup yields CDR1 SGHRS and CDR2 YFSETQ. This CDR3 comprises 14 residues. As DNA, the CDR3 is TGCGCCAGCAGCTTGGGGGGGGTCGGCACTGAAGCTTTCTTT. Translated, it gives CASSLGGVGTEAFF.

This clonotype was picked up many times. The chain employs TRBV7-2 and TRBJ2-7; 7 nucleotides agree with TRBD1. The CDR3 runs to 12 residues. V dropped 5 bases and J dropped 7; count of bases not matched to a gene: 5. CDR1 is SGHTA and CDR2 is FQGNSA in the germline V gene. CDR3 region: CASSLDRAEQYF. The DNA of the CDR3 is TGTGCCAGCAGCCTAGACAGGGCAGAGCAGTACTTC.

The rearrangement uses TRBV13 and TRBJ1-1; TRBD1 is a possible D gene (6 bases). Trimming removed 3 bases from V and 5 bases from J, with 13 bases in between. The CDR3 is made up of 14 amino acids. Germline lookup yields CDR1 PRHDT and CDR2 FYEKMQ (reference sequence). The CDR3 DNA reads as TGTGCCAGCAGCTTGGGGGACATGGGGACTGAAGCTTTCTTT. Translated: CASSLGDMGTEAFF.

This clonotype came up a few times. This chain links TRBV20-1 with TRBJ2-1; 11 bases are shared with TRBD2. The CDR3 is made up of 16 amino acids. CDR1 and CDR2 from the germline V gene are DFQATT and SNEGSKA (reference sequence). V was pared by 6 bases and J by 0 bases, with 7 bases of the junction left unmatched. This CDR3 is CSATPLAGVSYNEQFF. In nucleotides, the CDR3 is TGCAGTGCAACGCCACTAGCGGGAGTCTCCTACAATGAGCAGTTCTTC.

This clonotype has only a few counts. The genes are TRBV14 and TRBJ1-2; a weak D match, TRBD1 (5 bases). The CDR3 extends over 15 amino acids. CDR1 SGHDN and CDR2 FVKESK come from the germline V gene. Trimming removed 4 bases from V and 4 bases from J, with 16 bases in between. The CDR3 reads CASSPTATALYGYTF. CDR3 sequence (DNA): TGTGCCAGCAGCCCGACAGCAACCGCCCTCTATGGCTACACCTTC.

This clonotype has a handful of counts. The chain combines TRBV20-1 with TRBJ2-7; 9 nucleotides line up with TRBD1. The CDR3 is 15 amino acids. Germline V CDR1 and CDR2: DFQATT, SNEGSKA (reference sequence). J lost 0 bases, V lost 6 bases, and 9 bases had no gene match. CDR3 DNA sequence: TGCAGTGCCAGGACAGGGGCCGCTCTCTCCTACGAGCAGTACTTC. As protein: CSARTGAALSYEQYF.

The chain carries TRBV24-1 and TRBJ2-2; 10 bases match TRBD2. In germline, CDR1 is KGHDR, CDR2 SFDVKD. CDR3 length: 17 residues. J was trimmed by 7 bases and V by 1 base; bases with no gene match: 8. CDR3 coding DNA: TGTGCCACCAGTGATTTAGGGCTAGCGGGAGCGAACGGGGAGCTGTTTTTT. Translation gives CATSDLGLAGANGELFF.

This chain joins TRBV20-1 and TRBJ2-5, with 7 bases matching TRBD1. CDR1 and CDR2 (germline): DFQATT, SNEGSKA (reference sequence). This CDR3 region has 16 residues. With V trimmed by 3 bases and J by 3 bases, 13 bases remained unmatched. CDR3 bases: TGCAGTGCTAGCGTGGGGTACGGACAGGTTAAAGAGACCCAGTACTTC. It encodes CSASVGYGQVKETQYF.